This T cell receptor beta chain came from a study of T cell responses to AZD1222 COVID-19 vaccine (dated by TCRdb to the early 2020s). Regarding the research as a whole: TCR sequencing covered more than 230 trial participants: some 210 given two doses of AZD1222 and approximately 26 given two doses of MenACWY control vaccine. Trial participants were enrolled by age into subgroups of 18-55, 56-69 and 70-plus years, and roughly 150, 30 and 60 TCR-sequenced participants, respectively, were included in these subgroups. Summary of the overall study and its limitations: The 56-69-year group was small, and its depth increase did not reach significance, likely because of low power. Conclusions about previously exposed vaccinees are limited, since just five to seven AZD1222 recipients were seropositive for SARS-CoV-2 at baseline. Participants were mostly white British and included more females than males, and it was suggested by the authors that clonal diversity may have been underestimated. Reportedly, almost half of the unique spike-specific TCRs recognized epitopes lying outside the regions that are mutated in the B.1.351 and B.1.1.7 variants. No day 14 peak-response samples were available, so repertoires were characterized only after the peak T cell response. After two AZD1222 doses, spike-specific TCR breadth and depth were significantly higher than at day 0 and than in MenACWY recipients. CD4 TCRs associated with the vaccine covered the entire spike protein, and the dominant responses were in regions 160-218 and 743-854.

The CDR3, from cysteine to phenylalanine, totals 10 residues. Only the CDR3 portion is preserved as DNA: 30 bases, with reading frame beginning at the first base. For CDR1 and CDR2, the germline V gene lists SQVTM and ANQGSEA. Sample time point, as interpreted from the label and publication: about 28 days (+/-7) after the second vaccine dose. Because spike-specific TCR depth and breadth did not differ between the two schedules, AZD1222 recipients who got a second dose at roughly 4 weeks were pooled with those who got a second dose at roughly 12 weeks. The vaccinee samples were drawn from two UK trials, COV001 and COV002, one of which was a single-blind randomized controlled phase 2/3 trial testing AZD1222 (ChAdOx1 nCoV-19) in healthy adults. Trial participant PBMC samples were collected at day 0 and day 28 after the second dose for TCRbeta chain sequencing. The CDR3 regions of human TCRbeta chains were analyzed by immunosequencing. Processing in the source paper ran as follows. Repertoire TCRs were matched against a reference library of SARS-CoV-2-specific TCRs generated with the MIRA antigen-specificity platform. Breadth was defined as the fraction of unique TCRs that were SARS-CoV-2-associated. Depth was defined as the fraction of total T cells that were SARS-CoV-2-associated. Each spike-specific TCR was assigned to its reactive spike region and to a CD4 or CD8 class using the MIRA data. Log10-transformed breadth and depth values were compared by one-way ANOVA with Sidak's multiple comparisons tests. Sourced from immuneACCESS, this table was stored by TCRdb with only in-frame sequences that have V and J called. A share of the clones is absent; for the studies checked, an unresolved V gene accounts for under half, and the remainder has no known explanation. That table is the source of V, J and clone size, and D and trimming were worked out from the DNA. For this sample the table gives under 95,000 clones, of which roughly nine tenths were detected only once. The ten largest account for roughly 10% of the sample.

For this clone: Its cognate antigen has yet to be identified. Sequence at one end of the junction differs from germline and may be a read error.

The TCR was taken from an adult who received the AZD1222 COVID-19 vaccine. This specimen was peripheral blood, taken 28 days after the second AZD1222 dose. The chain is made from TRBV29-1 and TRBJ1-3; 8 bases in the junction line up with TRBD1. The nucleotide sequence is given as TGCAGCGCTGGGACAGGAACCTTAGCTTTT. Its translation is CSAGTGTLAF.